Below, 13 T cell receptor beta chains from the same sample are listed, as sequenced in a study of OX40 agonist ivuxolimab in advanced cancers. Profiling relied on immunoSEQ multiplex PCR, and the TCRdb table lists in-frame clones only, not all of them. Of about 79,000 clones in the sample, approximately 90% are singletons; the top ten hold 0.5% to 0.65%. The sample was CD4+ or CD8+ T cells sorted from blood, taken in a trial of the OX40 agonist ivuxolimab. All receptors derive from an adult with an advanced solid tumor such as melanoma, head and neck, liver or kidney cancer.

This clone has more than one count but fewer than ten. The chain links TRBV21-1 to TRBJ2-7; the D call of TRBD2 is as the table states it, not checked on the DNA. TRBV21-1 is a documented pseudogene. The CDR3 is 12 residues long. The CDR3, as DNA: TGTGCCACCCGTAGCGACCGGTACGAGCAGTACTTC. As protein: CATRSDRYEQYF.

This chain connects TRBV6-6 to TRBJ2-5, with 10 bases matching TRBD1. Germline CDR1 MNHNY, CDR2 SVGAGI (reference sequence). With 2 bases clipped from V and 4 bases from J, the junction kept 4 bases outside the gene matches. CDR3 length: 15 amino acids. CDR3 DNA sequence: TGTGCCAGCAGTTACGCGGGACAGGGGACAGAGACCCAGTACTTC. Translation: CASSYAGQGTETQYF.

This chain joins TRBV28 and TRBJ1-2, with 10 bases that match TRBD1. Losses at the gene ends were 4 bases for V and 7 bases for J; bases not matched to a gene: 12. Per germline, CDR1 MDHEN and CDR2 SYDVKM. CDR3 length equals 16 residues. As DNA, the CDR3 is TGTGCCAGCAGTTCAATCCTCGGGACAGGGGTGGGTGGCTACACCTTC. It yields the protein CASSSILGTGVGGYTF.

The V call is TRBV19, the J call TRBJ1-3; 10 nucleotides match TRBD1. The length of the CDR3 is 16 residues. With 8 bases clipped from V and 2 bases from J, the junction kept 9 bases outside the gene matches. CDR1 and CDR2 (germline): LNHDA, SQIVND (reference sequence). The CDR3 sequence is CASSRPGTGAGNTIYF. DNA for the CDR3: TGTGCCAGTTCCCGTCCCGGGACAGGGGCTGGAAACACCATATATTTT.

CDR3 in amino acids: CASSSLGGTEQFF. The CDR3 bases are TGTGCCAGCAGCTCACTAGGGGGAACTGAGCAGTTCTTC. The chain employs TRBV7-2 and TRBJ2-1, with a possible D match to TRBD1 (6 bases). The CDR3 sequence is 13 residues long. Germline CDR1 and CDR2: SGHTA and FQGNSA. The V end lost 4 bases, the J end lost 9 bases, and 13 bases lay between the germline ends.

The chain couples TRBV5-4 to TRBJ1-5, with TRBD1 matching 11 bases. The germline V gene encodes CDR1 SGHNT and CDR2 YYREEE (reference sequence). J was trimmed by 6 bases and V by 3 bases; bases with no gene match: 5. This CDR3 has 15 amino acids. The CDR3 spells CASSSGQGAVQPQHF. The DNA of the CDR3 is TGTGCCAGCAGCTCTGGACAGGGGGCCGTTCAGCCCCAGCATTTT.

The chain has TRBV30 and TRBJ2-7; D is ambiguous. The CDR3 spans 11 residues. Germline V gene data show CDR1 as GTSNPN and CDR2 as SVGIG (reference sequence). Trimming pared 0 bases from V and 3 bases from J, leaving 3 bases between. The chain's CDR3 is CAWSVLYEQYF. The CDR3 nucleotides read TGTGCCTGGAGTGTCCTCTACGAGCAGTACTTC.

The chain links TRBV9 to TRBJ1-1; TRBD1 is a possible D gene (5 bases). Per the germline V gene, CDR1 is SGDLS and CDR2 is YYNGEE. This CDR3 contains 16 residues. The germline V and J ends were trimmed by 3 bases and 5 bases, with 20 bases remaining between them. The CDR3 nucleotides read TGTGCCAGCAGCGGACCAGGGACTTTGGGGCGGACTGAAGCTTTCTTT. Residues: CASSGPGTLGRTEAFF.

The chain is built from TRBV18 and TRBJ2-6; the D is unclear. Germline V gene sequence: CDR1 KGHSH, CDR2 LQKENI. The germline V and J ends were trimmed by 6 bases and 0 bases, with 9 bases remaining between them. CDR3 length: 15 amino acids. Here the CDR3 reads CASSTTDSGANVLTF. CDR3 nucleotides: TGTGCCAGCTCTACCACGGACTCTGGGGCCAACGTCCTGACTTTC.

This clone has only one observation. The DNA for the CDR3 is TGTGCCAGCAGCTTACAGGGAGGAGCTTTCTTT. It codes for CASSLQGGAFF. The chain couples TRBV11-3 to TRBJ1-1, with D possibly being TRBD1 (5 bases). CDR3 length: 11 amino acids. Germline values: CDR1 SGHNT, CDR2 YENEEA. V was pared by 2 bases and J by 10 bases, with 8 bases between.

The chain uses TRBV5-4 and TRBJ2-5, with TRBD2 as a possible D gene (6 bases). Germline loops: CDR1 SGHNT, CDR2 YYREEE (reference sequence). The ends were cut back, 3 bases at V and 0 bases at J, with 12 bases in the middle. CDR3 length: 15 residues. CDR3: CASSSGVQYQETQYF. The CDR3 DNA reads TGTGCCAGCAGCTCGGGGGTCCAATACCAAGAGACCCAGTACTTC.

Here the CDR3 reads CASSHSPPFPYNEQFF. Written as DNA, the CDR3 is TGCGCCAGCAGCCATTCCCCTCCGTTCCCTTACAATGAGCAGTTCTTC. The V and J genes are TRBV4-3 and TRBJ2-1, with no clear D. Germline CDR1 and CDR2: LGHNA and YSLEER. The CDR3 covers 16 residues. Trimming removed 3 bases from V and 4 bases from J, with 16 bases in between.

This clone was observed a few times. This chain links TRBV2 with TRBJ1-1; D remains ambiguous. The germline V gene has CDR1 SNHLY and CDR2 FYNNEI. With 6 bases removed from V and 4 bases from J, the gap between germline ends came to 12 bases. CDR3 size: 13 residues. The CDR3 sequence is CASSIDHGTEAFF. CDR3 nucleotides: TGTGCCAGCAGCATAGATCATGGCACTGAAGCTTTCTTT. Combining the CDR3 with reference TRBV2 and TRBJ1-1 gives the whole variable domain EPEVTQTPSHQVTQMGQEVILRCVPISNHLYFYWYRQILGQKVEFLVSFYNNEISEKSEIFDDQFSVERPDGSNFTLKIRSTKLEDSAMYFCASSIDHGTEAFFGQGTRLTVV.